The clone carrying this TCR beta chain was recorded a few times. As yet, its antigen is unknown. This sample is part of a study of T cell responses to AZD1222 COVID-19 vaccine. Germline V gene lookup returns CDR1 MDHEN and CDR2 SYDVKM. The CDR3 consists of 14 residues. The V segment lost 6 bases and the J segment 1 base; nucleotides outside the gene matches: 4. The data were produced by immunoSEQ multiplex PCR, yet TCRdb's version contains in-frame clones alone and is incomplete. Of over 85,000 clones listed, approximately 90% are singletons. Whole-study results and caveats: Spike-specific TCR breadth and depth were elevated following two AZD1222 doses.

Sequenced here: peripheral blood, sampled 28 days after the second AZD1222 dose. The sequence was obtained from an adult who received the AZD1222 COVID-19 vaccine. The V call is TRBV28, the J call TRBJ1-1; TRBD1 aligns across 8 bases. The CDR3 bases are TGTGCCAGCAGCTGGACAGGGTCGAACACTGAAGCTTTCTTT. It specifies CASSWTGSNTEAFF.